There are a few counts of the clone carrying this T cell receptor beta chain. Its antigen remains unknown. The data are from a study of blood T cells in healthy people across ages. CDR3 length: 15 residues. V dropped 0 bases and J dropped 5 bases, with 16 bases sitting between them. The germline V gene encodes CDR1 DFQATT and CDR2 SNEGSKA (reference sequence). Findings and limits, study-wide: Unsorted PBMCs ruled out conclusive naive versus antigen-experienced comparison.

PCR was performed a second time for 7 to 11 cycles using a sample-barcoded 5' primer and a J-beta primer mix. TCRdb reanalysed the 5' RACE reads using MiXCR and keeps one entry per CDR3 protein. The table lists fewer than 650,000 distinct CDR3 sequences, over 25% of them singletons, with approximately 3.3% in the top ten. These data were also filed under a second study, of T cells of mothers and their children.

This sequence originates from a boy between 2 and 15 years old in good health. This chain joins TRBV20-1 and TRBJ2-5; possible D gene TRBD1, 5 bases. The sample taken for sequencing was blood. The CDR3 coding sequence is TGCAGTGCTAGAGATCCCGAGGACATCAACGAGACCCAGTACTTC. Its translation: CSARDPEDINETQYF.